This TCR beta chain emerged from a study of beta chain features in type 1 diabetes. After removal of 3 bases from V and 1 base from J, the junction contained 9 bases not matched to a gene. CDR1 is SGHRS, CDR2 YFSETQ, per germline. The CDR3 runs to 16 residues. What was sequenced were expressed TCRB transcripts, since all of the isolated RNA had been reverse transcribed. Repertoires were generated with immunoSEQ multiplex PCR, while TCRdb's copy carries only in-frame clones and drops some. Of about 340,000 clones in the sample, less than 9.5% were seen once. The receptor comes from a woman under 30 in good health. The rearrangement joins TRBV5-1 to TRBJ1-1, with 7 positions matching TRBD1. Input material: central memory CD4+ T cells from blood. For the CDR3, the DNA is TGCGCCAGCAGCTCCGGGACAGCCAACTCGAACACTGAAGCTTTCTTT. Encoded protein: CASSSGTANSNTEAFF.